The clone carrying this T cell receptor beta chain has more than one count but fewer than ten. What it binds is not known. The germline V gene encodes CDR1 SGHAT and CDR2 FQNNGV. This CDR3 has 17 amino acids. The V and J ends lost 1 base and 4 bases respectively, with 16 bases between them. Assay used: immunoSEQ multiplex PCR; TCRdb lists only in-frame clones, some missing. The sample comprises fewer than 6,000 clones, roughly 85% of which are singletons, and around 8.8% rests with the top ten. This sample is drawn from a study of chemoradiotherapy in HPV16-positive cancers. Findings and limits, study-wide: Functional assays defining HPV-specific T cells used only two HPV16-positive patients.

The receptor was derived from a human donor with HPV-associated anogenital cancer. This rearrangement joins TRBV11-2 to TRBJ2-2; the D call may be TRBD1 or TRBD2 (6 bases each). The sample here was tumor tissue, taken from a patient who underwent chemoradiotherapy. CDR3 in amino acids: CASSLVTGVQGTGELFF. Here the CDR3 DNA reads TGTGCCAGCAGCTTAGTCACGGGGGTACAGGGCACCGGGGAGCTGTTTTTT.